This passage covers 8 T cell receptor gamma chains from one sample sequenced in a study of gamma-delta T cells after stem cell transplantation. TCRdb re-identified clones in the RT-PCR reads via CATT. The sample has thousands of gamma-chain clones, 15% to 25% seen once. Sequencing was done on a sample of gamma-delta T cells. These receptors were taken from a human donor. It is not recorded whose cells these are; they may come from a transplant donor.

The chain links TRGV2 to TRGJ1 or TRGJ2. Germline-derived CDR1 and CDR2 are EGSNGY and YDSYNSKV. After removal of 0 bases from V and 7 bases from J, the junction contained 9 bases not matched to a gene. This CDR3 contains 14 residues. CDR3 DNA: TGTGCCACCTGGGACGGGCCTGGGAACTATAAGAAACTCTTT. Its protein product is CATWDGPGNYKKLF.

This clone occurred a few times. This chain connects TRGV2 to TRGJ1 or TRGJ2. The CDR3 has 13 amino acids. The germline V gene encodes CDR1 EGSNGY and CDR2 YDSYNSKV. J lost 6 bases, V lost 2 bases, and 7 bases had no gene match. The CDR3 protein is CATWDVIVYKKLF. The CDR3 DNA reads as TGTGCCACCTGGGACGTGATCGTTTATAAGAAACTCTTT.

The chain couples TRGV2 to TRGJ1 or TRGJ2. The CDR3 has 13 amino acids. CDR1 EGSNGY and CDR2 YDSYNSKV come from the germline V gene. The J segment lost 0 bases and the V segment lost 5 bases, leaving 4 bases of the junction unmatched. CDR3: CATWAVNYYKKLF. CDR3 DNA: TGTGCCACCTGGGCCGTGAATTATTATAAGAAACTCTTT.

This clone was detected only a few times. The V gene is TRGV3, the J gene TRGJ1 or TRGJ2. V dropped 0 bases and J dropped 1; count of bases not matched to a gene: 3. Germline V lookup: CDR1 VTNTFY, CDR2 YDVSTARD (reference sequence). The CDR3 is 14 amino acids. CDR3 sequence: CATWDRLNYYKKLF. CDR3 nucleotides: TGTGCCACCTGGGACAGGCTAAATTATTATAAGAAACTCTTT.

This clone appeared a few times. V gene TRGV8 combines with J gene TRGJP1. The CDR3 spans 15 residues. From germline, CDR1 is VENAVY and CDR2 YDSYNSRV. Trimming took 1 base from V and 0 from J; bases not matched to a gene: 2. The CDR3 DNA reads TGTGCCACCTGGGATAGACATACCACTGGTTGGTTCAAGATATTT. Translated: CATWDRHTTGWFKIF.

Details on this clone: A junction boundary mismatches the germline segment, possibly from a read error. The J gene is TRGJ1 or TRGJ2, the V gene TRGV9. Per germline, CDR1 GITISATS and CDR2 ISYDGTV (reference sequence). The CDR3 has 11 amino acids. This chain's CDR3 is CAMWDRYKKLF. The CDR3 coding sequence is TGTGCCATGTGGGATCGGTATAAGAAACTCTTT.

This clone showed up just a few times. This chain links TRGV8 with TRGJ1 or TRGJ2. Germline V CDR1 and CDR2: VENAVY, YDSYNSRV. The CDR3 sequence is 11 residues long. Trimming at V came to 0 bases and at J to 9 bases, leaving 2 bases not matched to a gene. CDR3 DNA sequence: TGTGCCACCTGGGATAGGGGTAAGAAACTCTTT. This codes for CATWDRGKKLF.

The J gene is TRGJ1 or TRGJ2, the V gene TRGV4. CDR3 length: 14 residues. With 4 bases clipped from V and 6 bases from J, the junction kept 12 bases outside the gene matches. The germline V gene has CDR1 EGSTGY and CDR2 YDSYTSSV. This chain's CDR3 is CATWESFLCYKKLF. The CDR3 DNA reads as TGTGCCACCTGGGAAAGCTTTCTATGTTATAAGAAACTCTTT.